A selection of T cell receptor beta chains follows, all from one sample in a study of control samples from healthy donors and cancer patients. Measured with immunoSEQ multiplex PCR; TCRdb has only the in-frame clones, and not every one. The repertoire consists of 75,000 to 90,000 clones, with approximately 86% occurring once and the leading ten covering around 21%. Sequences were obtained from blood. These TCRs come from a man aged 25-45 years in good health. CDR3s include the opening cysteine and the closing phenylalanine or tryptophan. A D gene is named only where the DNA matches it firmly. Rows may omit the clone size; those that give it use once, few, many or a size class.

NA,TRBV28,NA,TRBJ2-1,CASSSGTYNEQFF,TGTGCCAGCAGCTCGGGGACCTACAATGAGCAGTTCTTC
NA,TRBV9,NA,TRBJ2-3,CASSVGGGTSTDTQYF,TGTGCCAGCAGCGTAGGGGGGGGCACTAGCACAGATACGCAGTATTTT
NA,TRBV14,once,TRBJ2-7,CASSQGEPGLSRFDYEQYF,TGTGCCAGCAGCCAAGGAGAGCCGGGGCTCTCTCGCTTTGACTACGAGCAGTACTTC
NA,TRBV19,NA,TRBJ1-2,CASSIGGTLYGYTF,TGTGCCAGTAGTATAGGAGGGACGCTCTATGGCTACACCTTC
NA,TRBV29-1,NA,TRBJ2-3,CSVEVGQTDTQYF,TGCAGCGTTGAAGTTGGGCAAACAGATACGCAGTATTTT
NA,TRBV28,once,TRBJ1-1,CASSLHHTEAFF,TGTGCCAGCAGTTTACACCACACTGAAGCTTTCTTT
TRBD1,TRBV5-4,once,TRBJ2-2,CASSPGTGSYTGELFF,TGTGCCAGCAGCCCAGGGACAGGGTCGTACACCGGGGAGCTGTTTTTT
TRBD1,TRBV12-5,NA,TRBJ2-5,CASRPGQGDQETQYF,TGTGCTAGCCGCCCGGGACAGGGAGACCAAGAGACCCAGTACTTC
NA,TRBV27,NA,TRBJ1-6,CASSAALYSYNSPLHF,TGTGCCAGCAGCGCAGCCTTATACTCCTATAATTCACCCCTCCACTTT
TRBD1,TRBV30,NA,TRBJ2-2,CAWRGQGYTGELFF,TGTGCCTGGAGGGGACAGGGATACACCGGGGAGCTGTTTTTT
TRBD2,TRBV2,NA,TRBJ2-1,CATMVGGGRDEQFF,TGTGCCACCATGGTCGGGGGGGGCCGGGATGAGCAGTTCTTC
NA,TRBV9,NA,TRBJ1-4,CASSENTGSGEKLFF,TGTGCCAGCAGCGAGAATACAGGGTCGGGGGAAAAACTGTTTTTT
TRBD1,TRBV3-1/TRBV3-2,NA,TRBJ2-4,CASSPPGTGGKNIQYF,TGTGCCAGCAGCCCGCCCGGGACAGGGGGCAAAAACATTCAGTACTTC
TRBD2,TRBV10-3,NA,TRBJ2-5,CAISGASGVETQYF,TGTGCCATCAGTGGGGCTAGCGGGGTAGAGACCCAGTACTTC
NA,TRBV6-5,NA,TRBJ2-5,CASYRDRETQYF,TGTGCCAGCTACAGGGACCGAGAGACCCAGTACTTC
NA,TRBV5-1,once,TRBJ2-5,CASSLGITTEETQYF,TGCGCCAGCAGCTTGGGCATAACGACAGAAGAGACCCAGTACTTC
TRBD1,TRBV19,few,TRBJ1-1,CASSIGRAGGAGTEAFF,TGTGCCAGTAGTATAGGTCGTGCAGGGGGCGCAGGAACTGAAGCTTTCTTT
TRBD1,TRBV10-2,NA,TRBJ1-1,CASSLQSTGGKAFF,TGCGCCAGCAGTTTACAGTCGACAGGGGGCAAAGCTTTCTTT
NA,TRBV27,NA,TRBJ1-4,CASSLSGPEKLFF,TGTGCCAGCAGTTTATCCGGCCCTGAAAAACTGTTTTTT
TRBD1,TRBV5-1,NA,TRBJ2-1,CASSLDRDSYNEQFF,TGCGCCAGCAGCCTCGACAGGGACTCCTACAATGAGCAGTTCTTC
NA,TRBV27,once,TRBJ2-7,CASSSPSGHLTYEQYF,TGTGCCAGCAGTTCACCTTCGGGACACCTAACCTACGAGCAGTACTTC
NA,TRBV14,NA,TRBJ1-2,CASRRPGFRYGYTF,TGTGCCAGCAGGCGACCCGGGTTCCGCTATGGCTACACCTTC
TRBD2,TRBV6-6,NA,TRBJ2-3,CASMTSGVGRDTQYF,TGTGCCAGCATGACTAGCGGGGTTGGGAGGGATACGCAGTATTTT
NA,TRBV7-2,NA,TRBJ2-3,CATELIAKTDTQYF,TGTGCCACCGAGCTCATAGCGAAAACAGATACGCAGTATTTT
TRBD1,TRBV19,once,TRBJ1-2,CASSVGTAYNYGYTF,TGTGCCAGTAGTGTTGGGACAGCTTATAACTATGGCTACACCTTC
NA,TRBV19,NA,TRBJ1-2,CASSIDGRAYGYTF,TGTGCCAGTAGTATAGATGGCCGAGCCTATGGCTACACCTTC
NA,TRBV5-5,NA,TRBJ1-5,CASSLGQPYSNQPQHF,TGTGCCAGCAGCTTAGGGCAGCCTTATAGCAATCAGCCCCAGCATTTT
NA,TRBV27,NA,TRBJ1-5,CASSFRESNQPQHF,TGTGCCAGCAGTTTTAGGGAAAGCAATCAGCCCCAGCATTTT
TRBD2,TRBV5-4,NA,TRBJ2-1,CASRAVASGYNEQFF,TGTGCCAGCAGAGCTGTCGCTAGCGGCTACAATGAGCAGTTCTTC
TRBD1,TRBV2,NA,TRBJ1-2,CARDRVSYGYTF,TGTGCCAGGGACAGGGTTTCCTATGGCTACACCTTC
NA,TRBV27,NA,TRBJ2-3,CASSLAGTDTQYF,TGTGCCAGCAGTTTGGCAGGCACAGATACGCAGTATTTT
NA,TRBV29-1,NA,TRBJ2-3,CSVEGSFTDTQYF,TGCAGCGTTGAAGGCAGTTTCACAGATACGCAGTATTTT
TRBD1,TRBV7-9,few,TRBJ2-1,CASSLSGTGHNEQFF,TGTGCCAGCAGCTTGTCCGGGACAGGACACAATGAGCAGTTCTTC
TRBD2,TRBV7-9,few,TRBJ2-3,CASSQGPSGAEDTQYF,TGTGCCAGCAGCCAGGGGCCTAGCGGGGCGGAGGATACGCAGTATTTT
NA,TRBV10-3,few,TRBJ2-1,CAISESNLYNEQFF,TGTGCCATCAGTGAGTCAAATCTATACAATGAGCAGTTCTTC
NA,TRBV6-5,NA,TRBJ2-2,CASNRWGANTGELFF,TGTGCCAGCAATAGGTGGGGGGCGAACACCGGGGAGCTGTTTTTT
NA,TRBV19,NA,TRBJ1-1,CATVTQGGGTEAFF,TGTGCCACCGTAACACAGGGAGGTGGCACTGAAGCTTTCTTT
TRBD1,TRBV18,NA,TRBJ2-5,CASSSGQGTETQYF,TGTGCCAGCTCATCGGGACAGGGGACGGAGACCCAGTACTTC
NA,TRBV7-9,NA,TRBJ2-5,CASSLEEETQYF,TGTGCCAGCAGCTTAGAAGAGGAGACCCAGTACTTC
NA,TRBV7-6,NA,TRBJ1-5,CASSWGTDEYSNQPQHF,TGTGCCAGCAGCTGGGGGACGGACGAGTATAGCAATCAGCCCCAGCATTTT
NA,TRBV20-1,once,TRBJ1-2,CSASSLDGYTF,TGCAGTGCTAGTTCGCTTGACGGCTACACCTTC
TRBD2,TRBV6-2/TRBV6-3,NA,TRBJ2-3,CASSPHGLAGGSTDTQYF,TGTGCCAGCAGTCCCCACGGACTAGCGGGGGGGAGCACAGATACGCAGTATTTT
NA,TRBV19,few,TRBJ1-2,CASSIRGNYGYTF,TGTGCCAGTAGTATACGAGGGAACTATGGCTACACCTTC
TRBD2,TRBV5-1,NA,TRBJ2-3,CASSLDPSGGSTDTQYF,TGCGCCAGCAGCTTGGACCCTAGCGGGGGCAGCACAGATACGCAGTATTTT
NA,TRBV11-2,NA,TRBJ2-3,CASSYPPLDTQYF,TGTGCCAGCAGCTACCCCCCCTTGGATACGCAGTATTTT
NA,TRBV6-4,NA,TRBJ2-1,CASSVGTQQFF,TGTGCCAGCAGCGTCGGGACTCAGCAGTTCTTC